This note documents a single TCR beta chain sequence. Its target is not known. Given a much more abundant clone one base away, this may be a read error. Time point denoted: newly diagnosed GD, antithyroid drugs for less than 3 months. PBMCs were the source of the RNA used for TCR sequencing. Combining iRepertoire HTBI primers with Arm-PCR of CDR3 regions, the authors built TCR beta libraries. TCRdb recomputed calls from the multiplex PCR reads with MiXCR, one row per CDR3 protein. The sample shows 350,000 to 550,000 distinct CDR3 sequences, more than 12% of them seen only once. The CDR3 sequence is 17 residues long. Germline V gene data show CDR1 as SGHRS and CDR2 as YFSETQ. V lost 3 bases and J lost 7; bases outside the gene matches: 18. These data come from a study of regulatory T cells in long-lasting Graves disease. The wider study: The antithyroid drugs taken by newly diagnosed Graves' patients had been used for under 3 months.

Study findings and constraints: It was peripheral blood alone, not thyroid tissue, that was studied.

These data also featured in a second study, about T cells in Graves' hyperthyroidism and ophthalmopathy. That publication notes: First-round RT-PCR targeting the TCR CDR3 was performed with the HTBI primer set.

J is TRBJ2-7 and V is TRBV5-1; TRBD1 matches 8 bases. The sequencing here drew on peripheral blood mononuclear cells (PBMCs), taken at new diagnosis, from a patient treated with antithyroid drugs. The clonotype was recovered from a woman in her twenties or thirties with Graves disease. The CDR3 reads CASSSRPGTGGNNEQYF. For the CDR3, the DNA is TGCGCCAGCAGCTCCCGACCCGGGACAGGAGGTAACAATGAGCAGTACTTC.